This TCR beta chain was found in a study of blood T cell repertoires in COVID-19. On the study more broadly: Collection of acute and convalescent COVID-19 samples took place in the United States, Italy and Spain. PBMCs, B-cell-depleted T cells, or T cells were the source of the cDNA or gDNA that made up the material.

As processed by the authors: Estimated nucleated cell counts came from reference gene primer amplification. The table came from immunoSEQ multiplex PCR; TCRdb's copy has only in-frame clones and leaves some out. That table gives V, J and clone size, and the DNA gave D and trimming. Of some 270,000 clones listed, roughly 84% are singletons. Trimming pared 0 bases from V and 2 bases from J, leaving 32 bases between. There are 22 residues in the CDR3. CDR1 and CDR2 from the germline V gene are SGDLS and YYNGEE. Sequenced input: peripheral blood. The rearrangement uses TRBV9 and TRBJ1-2; D perhaps matches TRBD1 (5 bases). The TCR sequence derives from a woman aged 40 to 50 who had recovered from COVID-19. CDR3 residues: CASSVALAPPPTESPLNYGYTF. The CDR3 DNA follows: TGTGCCAGCAGCGTAGCCCTTGCCCCCCCGCCGACAGAGAGTCCTCTAAACTATGGCTACACCTTC.